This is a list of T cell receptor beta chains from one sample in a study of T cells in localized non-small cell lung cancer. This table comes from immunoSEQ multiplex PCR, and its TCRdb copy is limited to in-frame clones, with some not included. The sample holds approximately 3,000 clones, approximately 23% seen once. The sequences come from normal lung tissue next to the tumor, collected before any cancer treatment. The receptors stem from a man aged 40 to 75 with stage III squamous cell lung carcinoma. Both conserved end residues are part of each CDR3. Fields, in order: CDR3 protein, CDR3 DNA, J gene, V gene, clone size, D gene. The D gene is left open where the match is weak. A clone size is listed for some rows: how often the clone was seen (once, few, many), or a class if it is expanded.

CDR3 protein: CASSPPPGASTDTQYF
CDR3 DNA: TGTGCCAGCAGCCCCCCGCCGGGGGCTAGCACAGATACGCAGTATTTT
J gene: TRBJ2-3
V gene: TRBV9
clone size: medium-sized
D gene: NA

CDR3 protein: CASSMGQGVGELFF
CDR3 DNA: TGTGCCAGCAGCATGGGACAGGGGGTCGGGGAGCTGTTTTTT
J gene: TRBJ2-2
V gene: TRBV11-3
clone size: few
D gene: TRBD1

CDR3 protein: CASSLAGGGGVNEQFF
CDR3 DNA: TGTGCCAGCAGCTTGGCCGGTGGGGGCGGGGTGAATGAGCAGTTCTTC
J gene: TRBJ2-1
V gene: TRBV11-3
clone size: hyperexpanded
D gene: NA

CDR3 protein: CASSPSGTGHSPLHF
CDR3 DNA: TGTGCCAGCAGCCCCTCCGGGACAGGGCATTCACCCCTCCACTTT
J gene: TRBJ1-6
V gene: TRBV14
clone size: NA
D gene: TRBD1

CDR3 protein: CASSPRGAAGEKLFF
CDR3 DNA: TGTGCCAGCAGCCCAAGAGGGGCCGCGGGTGAAAAACTGTTTTTT
J gene: TRBJ1-4
V gene: TRBV6-8
clone size: medium-sized
D gene: NA

CDR3 protein: CATSRDRGPDDQPQHF
CDR3 DNA: TGTGCCACCAGCAGAGATAGGGGCCCCGACGATCAGCCCCAGCATTTT
J gene: TRBJ1-5
V gene: TRBV15
clone size: few
D gene: NA

CDR3 protein: CASSLFSGGRDTQYF
CDR3 DNA: TGTGCCAGCAGCTTATTCTCGGGGGGCCGGGATACGCAGTATTTT
J gene: TRBJ2-3
V gene: TRBV11-3
clone size: few
D gene: NA

CDR3 protein: CASSEHTNTEAFF
CDR3 DNA: TGTGCCAGCAGCGAACACACGAACACTGAAGCTTTCTTT
J gene: TRBJ1-1
V gene: TRBV9
clone size: medium-sized
D gene: NA

CDR3 protein: CASVWKGSNQPQHF
CDR3 DNA: TGTGCCAGCGTCTGGAAGGGGAGCAATCAGCCCCAGCATTTT
J gene: TRBJ1-5
V gene: TRBV10-3
clone size: NA
D gene: NA

CDR3 protein: CSVWAIGTEAFF
CDR3 DNA: TGCAGCGTTTGGGCCATAGGTACTGAAGCTTTCTTT
J gene: TRBJ1-1
V gene: TRBV29-1
clone size: NA
D gene: NA

CDR3 protein: CASSSRDRGSNTGELFF
CDR3 DNA: TGTGCCAGCAGCTCAAGGGACAGGGGTTCGAACACCGGGGAGCTGTTTTTT
J gene: TRBJ2-2
V gene: TRBV9
clone size: few
D gene: TRBD1

CDR3 protein: CASKQVWGTDTQYF
CDR3 DNA: TGTGCCAGCAAACAGGTTTGGGGCACAGATACGCAGTATTTT
J gene: TRBJ2-3
V gene: TRBV28
clone size: few
D gene: NA

CDR3 protein: CASSNGTAFSPLHF
CDR3 DNA: TGCGCCAGCAGCAACGGGACAGCATTTTCACCCCTCCACTTT
J gene: TRBJ1-6
V gene: TRBV5-1
clone size: NA
D gene: TRBD1

CDR3 protein: CASSESGGSGEQFF
CDR3 DNA: TGTGCCAGCAGTGAGTCAGGGGGGTCTGGTGAGCAGTTCTTC
J gene: TRBJ2-1
V gene: TRBV11-3
clone size: NA
D gene: NA

CDR3 protein: CASRQGKNEAFF
CDR3 DNA: TGTGCCAGCAGACAGGGTAAAAATGAAGCTTTCTTT
J gene: TRBJ1-1
V gene: TRBV28
clone size: few
D gene: NA

CDR3 protein: CASTYRGGSGSEAFF
CDR3 DNA: TGTGCCAGTACATACAGAGGGGGTAGTGGGAGTGAAGCTTTCTTT
J gene: TRBJ1-1
V gene: TRBV6-8
clone size: few
D gene: NA

CDR3 protein: CASSITANTEAFF
CDR3 DNA: TGTGCCAGTAGTATTACGGCTAACACTGAAGCTTTCTTT
J gene: TRBJ1-1
V gene: TRBV19
clone size: large
D gene: NA

CDR3 protein: CASSSYPVVGYTF
CDR3 DNA: TGTGCCAGCAGTTCCTACCCTGTGGTTGGCTACACCTTC
J gene: TRBJ1-2
V gene: TRBV28
clone size: few
D gene: NA

CDR3 protein: CASSDLPGQGKDTQYF
CDR3 DNA: TGTGCCAGCAGTGACCTACCGGGACAGGGAAAAGATACGCAGTATTTT
J gene: TRBJ2-3
V gene: TRBV9
clone size: few
D gene: TRBD1

CDR3 protein: CSVLQGSSYNEQFF
CDR3 DNA: TGCAGCGTGCTTCAGGGGAGCTCCTACAATGAGCAGTTCTTC
J gene: TRBJ2-1
V gene: TRBV29-1
clone size: few
D gene: NA

CDR3 protein: CASSRLPGQGKNEQFF
CDR3 DNA: TGCGCCAGCAGCAGGCTGCCGGGACAGGGAAAGAATGAGCAGTTCTTC
J gene: TRBJ2-1
V gene: TRBV5-1
clone size: NA
D gene: TRBD1

CDR3 protein: CASSYHSAGWGTDTQYF
CDR3 DNA: TGTGCCAGCAGTTACCATTCGGCAGGGTGGGGGACAGATACGCAGTATTTT
J gene: TRBJ2-3
V gene: TRBV6-8
clone size: NA
D gene: NA

CDR3 protein: CASSPIRQHENTIYF
CDR3 DNA: TGTGCCAGCAGTCCTATCCGGCAACATGAAAACACCATATATTTT
J gene: TRBJ1-3
V gene: TRBV25-1
clone size: NA
D gene: NA

CDR3 protein: CASSLQRGGYTGELFF
CDR3 DNA: TGTGCCAGCAGCCTTCAGCGGGGGGGCTACACCGGGGAGCTGTTTTTT
J gene: TRBJ2-2
V gene: TRBV11-3
clone size: few
D gene: TRBD2

CDR3 protein: CASSLGMGSRYEQYF
CDR3 DNA: TGTGCCAGCAGTTTGGGGATGGGGTCCAGATACGAGCAGTACTTC
J gene: TRBJ2-7
V gene: TRBV28
clone size: few
D gene: NA

CDR3 protein: CASSPRKTGMNTEAFF
CDR3 DNA: TGTGCCAGCAGTCCACGGAAGACAGGGATGAACACTGAAGCTTTCTTT
J gene: TRBJ1-1
V gene: TRBV28
clone size: NA
D gene: TRBD1

CDR3 protein: CASSADRGMLETQYF
CDR3 DNA: TGCGCCAGCAGCGCGGACAGGGGTATGTTGGAGACCCAGTACTTC
J gene: TRBJ2-5
V gene: TRBV5-1
clone size: NA
D gene: TRBD1

CDR3 protein: CASSLAGEDYGYTF
CDR3 DNA: TGCGCCAGCAGCTTGGCAGGGGAGGACTATGGCTACACCTTC
J gene: TRBJ1-2
V gene: TRBV5-1
clone size: NA
D gene: NA

CDR3 protein: CASSWPGQPQHF
CDR3 DNA: TGTGCCAGCAGTTGGCCGGGTCAGCCCCAGCATTTT
J gene: TRBJ1-5
V gene: TRBV6-8
clone size: few
D gene: NA

CDR3 protein: CATSPTGSPREQYF
CDR3 DNA: TGTGCCACCAGCCCCACGGGATCCCCTCGGGAGCAGTACTTC
J gene: TRBJ2-7
V gene: TRBV15
clone size: few
D gene: NA

CDR3 protein: CASSVRVAGLNEKLFF
CDR3 DNA: TGTGCCAGCAGTGTAAGGGTGGCAGGCCTTAATGAAAAACTGTTTTTT
J gene: TRBJ1-4
V gene: TRBV9
clone size: medium-sized
D gene: NA

CDR3 protein: CASSQDDRDYGYTF
CDR3 DNA: TGTGCCAGCAGCCAAGATGATAGGGACTATGGCTACACCTTC
J gene: TRBJ1-2
V gene: TRBV14
clone size: NA
D gene: NA

CDR3 protein: CASSPTGTVYGYTF
CDR3 DNA: TGCGCCAGCAGCCCAACCGGGACGGTCTATGGCTACACCTTC
J gene: TRBJ1-2
V gene: TRBV5-1
clone size: once
D gene: NA

CDR3 protein: CASSATWTGYGYTF
CDR3 DNA: TGTGCCAGCAGCGCGACGTGGACAGGCTATGGCTACACCTTC
J gene: TRBJ1-2
V gene: TRBV28
clone size: few
D gene: TRBD1

CDR3 protein: CASKAASSYNEQFF
CDR3 DNA: TGTGCCAGCAAAGCGGCCAGCTCCTACAATGAGCAGTTCTTC
J gene: TRBJ2-1
V gene: TRBV9
clone size: medium-sized
D gene: NA